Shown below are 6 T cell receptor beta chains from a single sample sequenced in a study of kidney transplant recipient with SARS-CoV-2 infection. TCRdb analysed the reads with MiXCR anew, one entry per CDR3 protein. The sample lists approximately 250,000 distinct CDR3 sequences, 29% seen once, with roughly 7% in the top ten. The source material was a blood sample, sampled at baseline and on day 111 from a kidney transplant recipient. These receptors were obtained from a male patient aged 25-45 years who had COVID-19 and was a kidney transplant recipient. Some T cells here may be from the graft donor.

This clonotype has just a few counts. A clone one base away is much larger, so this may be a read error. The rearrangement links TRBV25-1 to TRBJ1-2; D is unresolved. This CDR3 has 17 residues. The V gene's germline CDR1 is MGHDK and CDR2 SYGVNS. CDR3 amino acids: CASSHILELGKTYGHTF. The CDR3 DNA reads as TGTGCCAGCAGTCACATTTTAGAACTGGGAAAGACCTATGGCCACACCTTC.

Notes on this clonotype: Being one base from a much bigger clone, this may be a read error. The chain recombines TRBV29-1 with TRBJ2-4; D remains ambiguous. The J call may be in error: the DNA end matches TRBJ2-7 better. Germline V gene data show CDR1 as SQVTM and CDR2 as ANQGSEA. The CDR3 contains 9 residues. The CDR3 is CGVHSEQYF. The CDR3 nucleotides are TGCGGCGTCCACTCCGAGCAGTACTTC.

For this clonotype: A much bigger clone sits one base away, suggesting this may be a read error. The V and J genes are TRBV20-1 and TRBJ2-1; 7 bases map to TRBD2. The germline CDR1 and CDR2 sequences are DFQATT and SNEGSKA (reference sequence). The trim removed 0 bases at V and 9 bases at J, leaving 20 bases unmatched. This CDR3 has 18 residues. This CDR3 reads CSARDGIGGSFHPSEQFF. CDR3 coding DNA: TGCAGTGCTAGAGATGGCATTGGCGGGAGCTTTCATCCTAGTGAGCAGTTCTTC.

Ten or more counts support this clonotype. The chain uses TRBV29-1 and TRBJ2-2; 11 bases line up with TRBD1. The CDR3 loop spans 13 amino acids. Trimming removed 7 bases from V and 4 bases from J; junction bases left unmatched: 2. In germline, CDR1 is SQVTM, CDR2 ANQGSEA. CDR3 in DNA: TGCAGCGCCGGGACAGGGGGCACCGGGGAGCTGTTTTTT. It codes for CSAGTGGTGELFF.

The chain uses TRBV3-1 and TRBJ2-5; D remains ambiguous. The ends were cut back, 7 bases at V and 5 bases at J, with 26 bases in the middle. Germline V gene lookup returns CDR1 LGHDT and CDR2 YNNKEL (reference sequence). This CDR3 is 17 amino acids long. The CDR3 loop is CASNVSVPISFSETQYF. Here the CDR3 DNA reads TGTGCCAGCAACGTTTCTGTTCCCATTTCTTTCTCTGAGACCCAGTACTTC.

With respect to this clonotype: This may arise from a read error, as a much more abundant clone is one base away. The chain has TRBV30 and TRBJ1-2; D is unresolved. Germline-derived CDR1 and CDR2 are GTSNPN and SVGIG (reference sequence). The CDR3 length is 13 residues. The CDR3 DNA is TGTGCCTGGGGTGTACGAGGATGGATTGGCTACACCTTC. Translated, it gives CAWGVRGWIGYTF.